Below, one TCR beta chain is given with its context. Its antigen is undetermined. The data stem from a study of OX40 agonist ivuxolimab in advanced cancers. Study conclusions and caveats: In CD8+ T cells, expanded clones were on average more numerous than in CD4+. Compared with others, partial responders at 0.1-3.0 mg/kg displayed clonal expansion among the lowest.

Generated by immunoSEQ multiplex PCR, the TCRdb table keeps only in-frame clones and is missing some. The data contain just under 20,000 clones, approximately 84% of them seen just once; the ten biggest clones take up over 30%. CDR3 length equals 13 residues. Looked up from germline, CDR1 is MGHDK and CDR2 is SYGVNS. V was pared by 3 bases and J by 7 bases, with 12 bases between. The receptor was derived from an adult with an advanced solid tumor such as melanoma, head and neck, liver or kidney cancer. Sample: CD4+ or CD8+ T cells sorted from blood, taken in a trial of the OX40 agonist ivuxolimab. This rearrangement joins TRBV25-1 to TRBJ1-2; unclear D gene. For the CDR3, the DNA is TGTGCCAGCAGTGACGGGAGGACCGGTGGCTACACCTTC. Translated: CASSDGRTGGYTF.